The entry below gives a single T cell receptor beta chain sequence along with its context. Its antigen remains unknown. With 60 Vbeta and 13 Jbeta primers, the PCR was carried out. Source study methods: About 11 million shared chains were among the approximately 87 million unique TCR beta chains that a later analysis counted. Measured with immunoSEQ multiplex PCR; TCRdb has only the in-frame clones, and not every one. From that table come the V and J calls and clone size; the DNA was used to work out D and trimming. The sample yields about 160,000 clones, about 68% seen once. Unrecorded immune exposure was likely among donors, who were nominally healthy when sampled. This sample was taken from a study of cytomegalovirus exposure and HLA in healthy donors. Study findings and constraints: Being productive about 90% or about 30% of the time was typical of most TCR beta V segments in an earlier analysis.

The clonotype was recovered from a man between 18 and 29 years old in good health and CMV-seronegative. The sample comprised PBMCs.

CDR3: CASSYLAGGDNEQFF. CDR3 DNA: TGCGCCAGCAGCTACCTAGCGGGAGGGGACAATGAGCAGTTCTTC. The chain is built from TRBV5-1 and TRBJ2-1; 12 positions agree with TRBD2. The CDR3 is made up of 15 amino acids. The V segment lost 3 bases and the J segment 5 bases; nucleotides outside the gene matches: 3. Looked up from germline, CDR1 is SGHRS and CDR2 is YFSETQ.